The 30 T cell receptor beta chains in this list originate from one sample, sequenced in a study of follicular helper T cells after annual influenza vaccination. The data were produced by immunoSEQ multiplex PCR, yet TCRdb's version contains in-frame clones alone and is incomplete. Of 10,000 or so clones listed, approximately 79% are singletons. The source was CXCR5- memory CD4+ T cells sorted from blood, collected 6 weeks after influenza vaccination. The origin of the receptors is an adult who received the influenza vaccine.

J is TRBJ1-1 and V is TRBV2; D gene ambiguous. Germline V CDR1 and CDR2: SNHLY, FYNNEI. The CDR3 loop spans 13 amino acids. The germline V and J ends were trimmed by 3 bases and 11 bases, with 16 bases remaining between them. CDR3 in amino acids: CASSESNKGGAFF. The CDR3 DNA sequence: TGTGCCAGCAGTGAGAGTAACAAAGGTGGGGCTTTCTTT.

The V and J genes are TRBV5-1 and TRBJ1-1; D is unclear. Trimming removed 1 base from V and 4 bases from J, with 14 bases in between. The CDR3 runs to 15 residues. Germline assignment: CDR1 SGHRS and CDR2 YFSETQ. The CDR3 nucleotides read TGCGCCAGCAGCTTGTTATCCGGCCAGTCCACTGAAGCTTTCTTT. The encoded protein is CASSLLSGQSTEAFF.

The sample holds one count of this clone. The chain links TRBV19 to TRBJ2-5; TRBD1 might be the D (5 bases). V was trimmed by 0 bases and J by 6 bases, leaving 11 bases between them. The length of the CDR3 is 14 residues. Germline V gene sequence: CDR1 LNHDA, CDR2 SQIVND (reference sequence). CDR3 nucleotides: TGTGCCAGTAGTATAGACAGGGTTTCGAAGACCCAGTACTTC. Residues: CASSIDRVSKTQYF.

This clone showed up just once. This chain connects TRBV7-9 to TRBJ2-1, with D unclear. The CDR3 extends over 13 amino acids. Germline CDR1 and CDR2: SEHNR and FQNEAQ (reference sequence). The V end was cut by 6 bases, the J end by 3 bases, with 9 bases between. CDR3 in amino acids: CASSTGIYNEQFF. CDR3 in DNA: TGTGCCAGCAGTACCGGCATCTACAATGAGCAGTTCTTC.

This clone was counted a single time. This sequence joins TRBV7-2 and TRBJ1-4; TRBD1 might be the D (5 bases). CDR3 length: 16 amino acids. CDR1 is SGHTA and CDR2 is FQGNSA in the germline V gene. Trimming pared 5 bases from V and 6 bases from J, leaving 19 bases between. Here the CDR3 DNA reads TGTGCCAGCAGCGCGCGACAAGGGGCGGGGTATGAAAAACTGTTTTTT. Translated, it gives CASSARQGAGYEKLFF.

The V call is TRBV5-4, the J call TRBJ1-1; a possible D gene is TRBD1 (6 bases). CDR3 length: 15 amino acids. The germline gives CDR1 SGHNT, CDR2 YYREEE (reference sequence). V lost 4 bases and J lost 6, with 19 bases in between. CDR3: CASSPNRALVAEAFF. The DNA of the CDR3 is TGTGCCAGCAGCCCTAACAGGGCCTTGGTTGCTGAAGCTTTCTTT.

Comment on this clone: A read error may account for a junction end that differs from germline. The chain couples TRBV18 to TRBJ2-7, with 12 bases fitting TRBD1. The CDR3 loop spans 15 amino acids. Germline V lookup: CDR1 KGHSH, CDR2 LQKENI. The CDR3: CASSAPGQGAHEQYF. For the CDR3, the DNA is TGTGCCAGCTCAGCACCGGGACAGGGGGCCCACGAGCAGTACTTC.

This sequence joins TRBV7-2 and TRBJ2-7; 8 bases align to TRBD1. CDR1 is SGHTA, CDR2 FQGNSA, per germline. The CDR3 length is 15 residues. V shed 5 bases, J shed 4 bases, and the junction held 10 bases outside the gene matches. This chain's CDR3 is CASSPSGGGLYEQYF. In nucleotides, the CDR3 is TGTGCCAGCAGCCCCTCAGGGGGCGGTTTATACGAGCAGTACTTC. Combining the CDR3 with reference TRBV7-2 and TRBJ2-7 gives the whole variable domain GAGVSQSPSNKVTEKGKDVELRCDPISGHTALYWYRQSLGQGLEFLIYFQGNSAPDKSGLPSDRFSAERTGGSVSTLTIQRTQQEDSAVYLCASSPSGGGLYEQYFGPGTRLTVT.

This chain connects TRBV10-3 to TRBJ1-5; no clear D gene. V was cut by 1 base and J by 4 bases, with 8 bases left in between. The CDR3 spans 14 residues. Germline V gene lookup returns CDR1 ENHRY and CDR2 SYGVKD. This chain's CDR3 is CAISEWSGNQPQHF. The CDR3 DNA follows: TGTGCCATCAGTGAGTGGTCGGGGAATCAGCCCCAGCATTTT.

V is TRBV27 and J is TRBJ2-7, with 7 nucleotides matching TRBD1. The CDR3 totals 14 residues. With 2 bases clipped from V and 2 bases from J, the junction kept 3 bases outside the gene matches. Germline V gives CDR1 MNHEY, CDR2 SMNVEV (reference sequence). The CDR3 region is CASSLRTGPYEQYF. In DNA form, the CDR3 reads TGTGCCAGCAGTTTACGGACAGGCCCCTACGAGCAGTACTTC.

This chain links TRBV5-4 with TRBJ2-3, with TRBD2 matching 10 bases. V dropped 0 bases and J dropped 5; count of bases not matched to a gene: 9. Germline V lookup: CDR1 SGHNT, CDR2 YYREEE (reference sequence). CDR3 length: 17 residues. The CDR3 nucleotides read TGTGCCAGCAGCTTGGGTCGAGCGGGGGGGCCGGTAGATACGCAGTATTTT. The encoded protein is CASSLGRAGGPVDTQYF. Using reference TRBV5-4 and TRBJ2-3 for the parts outside the CDR3, the full variable domain is ETGVTQSPTHLIKTRGQQVTLRCSSQSGHNTVSWYQQALGQGPQFIFQYYREEENGRGNFPPRFSGLQFPNYSSELNVNALELDDSALYLCASSLGRAGGPVDTQYFGPGTRLTVL.

The chain recombines TRBV7-3 with TRBJ2-1, with D possibly TRBD2 on 5 matching bases. Germline CDR1 is SGHTA and CDR2 is FQGTGA. The CDR3 totals 14 residues. Trimming cost V 5 bases and J 2 bases, with 10 bases left between them. The CDR3 here is CASSPAGTYNEQFF. CDR3 nucleotide sequence: TGTGCCAGCAGCCCCGCCGGGACCTACAATGAGCAGTTCTTC.

CDR3 loop: CASSQDWGRVNEKLFF. The CDR3 DNA follows: TGCGCCAGCAGCCAAGATTGGGGACGAGTTAATGAAAAACTGTTTTTT. This chain uses TRBV4-3 with TRBJ1-4; a weak D match, TRBD1 (5 bases). Per germline, CDR1 LGHNA and CDR2 YSLEER. The CDR3 consists of 16 residues. V was clipped by 0 bases and J by 4 bases, with 12 bases between them.

V and J are TRBV5-4 and TRBJ2-5; 9 nucleotides agree with TRBD1. V trimming: 4 bases; J trimming: 5 bases; junction bases outside the gene matches: 6. The CDR3 covers 14 residues. Germline assignment: CDR1 SGHNT and CDR2 YYREEE (reference sequence). CDR3 region: CASSRLGTGETQYF. In DNA form, the CDR3 reads TGTGCCAGCAGCAGGCTAGGGACAGGGGAGACCCAGTACTTC. The full variable domain, in which reference TRBV5-4 and TRBJ2-5 provide the parts outside the CDR3, is ETGVTQSPTHLIKTRGQQVTLRCSSQSGHNTVSWYQQALGQGPQFIFQYYREEENGRGNFPPRFSGLQFPNYSSELNVNALELDDSALYLCASSRLGTGETQYFGPGTRLLVL.

The chain has TRBV7-3 and TRBJ1-6; TRBD1 might be the D (6 bases). This CDR3 region has 18 residues. Trimming cost V 1 base and J 11 bases, with 24 bases left between them. Per germline, CDR1 SGHTA and CDR2 FQGTGA. In DNA, the CDR3 is TGTGCCAGCAGCTTAAGAGGGTTTGATCGGGGGCTGACGGCACCCCTCCACTTT. As protein: CASSLRGFDRGLTAPLHF. Combining the CDR3 with reference TRBV7-3 and TRBJ1-6 gives the whole variable domain GAGVSQTPSNKVTEKGKYVELRCDPISGHTALYWYRQSLGQGPEFLIYFQGTGAADDSGLPNDRFFAVRPEGSVSTLKIQRTERGDSAVYLCASSLRGFDRGLTAPLHFGNGTRLTVT.

The chain is built from TRBV5-4 and TRBJ1-6; no clear D gene. V dropped 6 bases and J dropped 7 bases, with 11 bases sitting between them. The CDR3 covers 13 residues. Per germline, CDR1 SGHNT and CDR2 YYREEE (reference sequence). The CDR3, as DNA: TGTGCCAGCAACGAACAAACAAATTCACCCCTCCACTTT. Its translation: CASNEQTNSPLHF.

The sample holds a few counts of this clone. The gene calls are TRBV18 and TRBJ1-3; no clear D. Germline V gene sequence: CDR1 KGHSH, CDR2 LQKENI. The CDR3 length is 16 residues. Trimming pared 3 bases from V and 2 bases from J, leaving 14 bases between. The CDR3 is CASSPDQRAAGNTIYF. Written as DNA, the CDR3 is TGTGCCAGCTCACCGGATCAGCGAGCGGCTGGAAACACCATATATTTT.

This sequence joins TRBV15 and TRBJ2-5, with TRBD2 as a possible D gene (5 bases). Per germline, CDR1 LNHNV and CDR2 YYDKDF (reference sequence). V was pared by 4 bases and J by 0 bases, with 9 bases between. The length of the CDR3 is 14 residues. The CDR3 sequence is CATSTGLYQETQYF. The CDR3, as DNA: TGTGCCACCAGCACGGGATTGTACCAAGAGACCCAGTACTTC.

This clone was seen a single time. The genes are TRBV6-1 and TRBJ2-1; the D is unclear. The ends were cut back, 2 bases at V and 8 bases at J, with 4 bases in the middle. The CDR3 loop spans 11 amino acids. CDR1 and CDR2 (germline): MNHNS, SASEGT. CDR3 DNA sequence: TGTGCCAGCAGTGAATATGATGAGCAGTTCTTC. It codes for CASSEYDEQFF.

This clone was counted a few times. This chain connects TRBV9 to TRBJ2-5; TRBD1 might be the D (6 bases). The germline CDR1 and CDR2 sequences are SGDLS and YYNGEE. The CDR3 covers 15 residues. The V end was cut by 0 bases, the J end by 3 bases, with 12 bases between. CDR3 in DNA: TGTGCCAGCAGCGTAGTAGGACAGAGGGAAGAGACCCAGTACTTC. Residues: CASSVVGQREETQYF.

V usage is TRBV4-3 and J usage is TRBJ2-2; a weak D match, TRBD2 (6 bases). V lost 4 bases to trimming and J lost 4 bases, with 19 bases between them. CDR1 and CDR2 from the germline V gene are LGHNA and YSLEER. The CDR3 runs 17 residues. CDR3 sequence (DNA): TGCGCCAGCAGCCCCGGGGAGGCTGGGGGAATCACCGGGGAGCTGTTTTTT. Residues: CASSPGEAGGITGELFF.

The V call is TRBV10-3, the J call TRBJ1-6; D is unresolved. V lost 6 bases and J 0 bases, leaving 6 bases between the germline ends. The CDR3 is 14 residues long. In germline, CDR1 is ENHRY, CDR2 SYGVKD. The CDR3 sequence is CAIRGSSYNSPLHF. As DNA, the CDR3 is TGTGCCATCAGAGGGAGCTCCTATAATTCACCCCTCCACTTT.

The genes are TRBV4-2 and TRBJ2-1, with D possibly TRBD2 on 6 matching bases. With 2 bases removed from V and 10 bases from J, the gap between germline ends came to 9 bases. The CDR3 totals 12 residues. Germline CDR1 is LGHNA and CDR2 is YNFKEQ. CDR3 loop: CASSQLGGEQFF. CDR3 DNA sequence: TGTGCCAGCAGCCAACTAGGAGGGGAGCAGTTCTTC.

The chain joins TRBV4-1 to TRBJ1-3, with TRBD1 as a possible D gene (5 bases). The V gene's germline CDR1 is MGHRA and CDR2 YSYEKL. V dropped 2 bases and J dropped 0 bases, with 14 bases sitting between them. The CDR3 runs to 17 residues. The CDR3 DNA reads TGCGCCAGCAGCCAACAAGGGGCCCTGAGCTCTGGAAACACCATATATTTT. Translation: CASSQQGALSSGNTIYF.

The CDR3 DNA is TGTGCCAGCAGCGTAGTAGTAGGGCCCAACACCGGGGAGCTGTTTTTT. It encodes CASSVVVGPNTGELFF. The V gene is TRBV9, the J gene TRBJ2-2; no firm D call. Germline CDR1 and CDR2: SGDLS and YYNGEE. V shed 0 bases and J shed 2 bases, with 11 bases lying between them. The CDR3 length is 16 residues.

CDR3 in DNA: TGTGCCATCGGCCAGGACTATAATTCACCCCTCCACTTT. Amino acid sequence: CAIGQDYNSPLHF. The V call is TRBV10-3, the J call TRBJ1-6; no clear D. Germline V gives CDR1 ENHRY, CDR2 SYGVKD. V lost 8 bases and J 3 bases, leaving 8 bases between the germline ends. The CDR3 runs 13 residues.

The V gene is TRBV7-2, the J gene TRBJ2-7; no reliable D call. Trimming shortened V by 8 bases and J by 1 base, and 15 bases separated the two germline ends. CDR1 SGHTA and CDR2 FQGNSA come from the germline V gene. The CDR3 runs 14 residues. CDR3 in amino acids: CASRHGVTSYEQYF. Here the CDR3 DNA reads TGTGCCAGCCGACATGGAGTCACTTCCTACGAGCAGTACTTC.

In its sample, this clone was seen a few times. The chain combines TRBV15 with TRBJ1-5; D remains unclear. The germline V gene has CDR1 LNHNV and CDR2 YYDKDF (reference sequence). The V end lost 1 base, the J end lost 2 bases, and 15 bases lay between the germline ends. CDR3 length: 17 residues. CDR3 in amino acids: CATSRAGGTPGNQPQHF. In nucleotides, the CDR3 is TGTGCCACCAGCAGAGCTGGAGGTACCCCCGGCAATCAGCCCCAGCATTTT.

This chain uses TRBV6-5 with TRBJ1-4; perhaps TRBD1 as D (6 bases). The germline CDR1 and CDR2 sequences are MNHEY and SVGAGI. Trimming took off 2 bases at V and 3 bases at J, with 10 bases between the two ends. The CDR3 has 15 amino acids. Here the CDR3 DNA reads TGTGCCAGCAGTTACAGGGGGGGCCCTAATGAAAAACTGTTTTTT. Amino acids: CASSYRGGPNEKLFF.

This rearrangement joins TRBV7-2 to TRBJ2-3; D call uncertain. Germline CDR1 and CDR2: SGHTA and FQGNSA. Trimming left V 5 bases short and J 8 bases short, with 8 bases between. The CDR3 covers 11 residues. The CDR3 bases are TGTGCCAGCAGCCGGTTCGGTACGCAGTATTTT. Protein: CASSRFGTQYF.